This paragraph reports one T cell receptor beta chain. The antigen is not known. Germline V gives CDR1 SGHTA, CDR2 FQGNSA. V gave up 1 base and J gave up 2 bases, with 16 bases separating them. This CDR3 region has 17 residues. The sample is drawn from a study of blood T cells in healthy people across ages. Findings of the study overall: The long-lived group displayed more naive CD4+ cells, plus higher diversity, than the aged donors did. It was found that TCR beta diversity correlated strongly with the percentage of naive T cells. Older age coincided with a roughly linear decline in TCR beta diversity per million T cells.

A sample-barcoded 5' primer and a J-beta primer mix were used in a second PCR of roughly 6 to 12 cycles. Every cDNA molecule bore a tag from a template-switch adaptor containing 12 random nucleotides. MiXCR was run by TCRdb on the 5' RACE reads, yielding one entry per CDR3 protein. The table includes more than 650,000 distinct CDR3 sequences, around a fifth detected once. Sequencing input: blood. This chain connects TRBV7-2 to TRBJ2-3, with D maybe TRBD2 (5 bases). The receptor was isolated from a man aged 70 or older in good health. CDR3 in amino acids: CASSLDFLAALTDTQYF. For the CDR3, the DNA is TGTGCCAGCAGCTTAGACTTTCTAGCAGCCCTCACAGATACGCAGTATTTT.